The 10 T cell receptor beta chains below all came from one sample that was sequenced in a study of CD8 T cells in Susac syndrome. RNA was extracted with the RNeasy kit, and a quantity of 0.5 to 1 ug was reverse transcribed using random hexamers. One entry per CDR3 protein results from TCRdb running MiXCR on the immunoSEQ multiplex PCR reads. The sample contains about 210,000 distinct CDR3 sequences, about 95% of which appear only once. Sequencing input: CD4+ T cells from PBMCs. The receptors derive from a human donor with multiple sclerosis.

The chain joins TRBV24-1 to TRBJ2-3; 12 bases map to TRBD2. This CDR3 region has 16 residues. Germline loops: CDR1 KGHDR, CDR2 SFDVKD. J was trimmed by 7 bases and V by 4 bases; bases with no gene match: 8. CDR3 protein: CATSDPASGGANTQYF. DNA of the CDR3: TGTGCCACCAGTGACCCTGCTAGCGGGGGGGCAAATACGCAGTATTTT.

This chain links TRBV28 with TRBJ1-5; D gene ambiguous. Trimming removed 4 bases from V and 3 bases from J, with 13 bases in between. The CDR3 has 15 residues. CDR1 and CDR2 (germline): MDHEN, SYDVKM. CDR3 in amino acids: CASSYPRDNNQPQHF. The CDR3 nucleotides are TGTGCCAGCAGTTACCCAAGGGATAACAATCAGCCCCAGCATTTT.

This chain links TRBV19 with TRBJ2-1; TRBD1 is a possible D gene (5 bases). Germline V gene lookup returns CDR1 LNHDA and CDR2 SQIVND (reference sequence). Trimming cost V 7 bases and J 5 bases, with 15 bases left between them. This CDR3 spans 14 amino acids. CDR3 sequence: CASTMGPGNNEQFF. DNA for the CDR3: TGTGCCAGTACCATGGGGCCAGGGAACAATGAGCAGTTCTTC. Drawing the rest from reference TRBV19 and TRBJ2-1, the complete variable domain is DGGITQSPKYLFRKEGQNVTLSCEQNLNHDAMYWYRQDPGQGLRLIYYSQIVNDFQKGDIAEGYSVSREKKESFPLTVTSAQKNPTAFYLCASTMGPGNNEQFFGPGTRLTVL.

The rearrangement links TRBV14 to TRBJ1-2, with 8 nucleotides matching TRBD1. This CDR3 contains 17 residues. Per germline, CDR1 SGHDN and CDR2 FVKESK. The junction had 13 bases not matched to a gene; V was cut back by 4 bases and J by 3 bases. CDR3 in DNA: TGTGCCAGCAGCCCTGGACAGGGATTACAGGAGGACTATGGCTACACCTTC. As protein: CASSPGQGLQEDYGYTF.

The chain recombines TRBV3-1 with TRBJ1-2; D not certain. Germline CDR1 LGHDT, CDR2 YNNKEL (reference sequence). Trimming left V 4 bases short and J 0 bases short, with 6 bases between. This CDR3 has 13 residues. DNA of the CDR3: TGTGCCAGCAGCCTTTTGTCTAACTATGGCTACACCTTC. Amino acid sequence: CASSLLSNYGYTF.

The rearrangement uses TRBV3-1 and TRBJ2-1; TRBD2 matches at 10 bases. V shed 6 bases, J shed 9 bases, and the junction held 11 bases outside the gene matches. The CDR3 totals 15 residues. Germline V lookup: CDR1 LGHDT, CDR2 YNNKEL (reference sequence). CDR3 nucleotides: TGTGCCAGCAGGACGACTAGCGGGCATCTGGGTGAGCAGTTCTTC. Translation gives CASRTTSGHLGEQFF.

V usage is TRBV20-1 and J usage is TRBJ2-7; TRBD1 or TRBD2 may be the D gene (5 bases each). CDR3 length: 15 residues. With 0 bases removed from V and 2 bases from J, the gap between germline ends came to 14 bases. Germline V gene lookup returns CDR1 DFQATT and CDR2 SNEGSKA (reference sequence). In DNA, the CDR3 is TGCAGTGCTAGAGATCTCCCGAGGGGAACCTACGAGCAGTACTTC. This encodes CSARDLPRGTYEQYF.

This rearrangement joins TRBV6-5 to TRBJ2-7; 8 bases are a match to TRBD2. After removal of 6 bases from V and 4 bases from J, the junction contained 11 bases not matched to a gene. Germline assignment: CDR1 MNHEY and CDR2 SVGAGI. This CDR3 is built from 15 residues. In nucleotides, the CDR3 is TGTGCCAGCAGCCGCCGACCCGGCGGGAGGTACGAGCAGTACTTC. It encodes CASSRRPGGRYEQYF.

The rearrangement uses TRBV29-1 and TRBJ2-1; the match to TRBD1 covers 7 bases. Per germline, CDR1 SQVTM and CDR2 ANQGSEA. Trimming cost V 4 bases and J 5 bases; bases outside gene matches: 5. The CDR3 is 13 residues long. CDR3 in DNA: TGCAGCGTTGGAAGGGGGCGAGACAATGAGCAGTTCTTC. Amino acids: CSVGRGRDNEQFF.

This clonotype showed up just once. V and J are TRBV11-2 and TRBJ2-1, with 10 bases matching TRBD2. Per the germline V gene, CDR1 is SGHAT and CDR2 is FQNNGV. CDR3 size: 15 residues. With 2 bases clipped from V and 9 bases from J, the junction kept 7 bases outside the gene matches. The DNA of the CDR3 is TGTGCCAGCAGCTTATCTCCTAGCGGGAGTAGTGAGCAGTTCTTC. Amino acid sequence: CASSLSPSGSSEQFF.